The 14 T cell receptor beta chains below were found in one sample sequenced in a study of blood T cell repertoires in COVID-19. The data were produced by immunoSEQ multiplex PCR, yet TCRdb's version contains in-frame clones alone and is incomplete. The sample includes tens of thousands of clones, more than 80% of them seen just once. The sequenced sample was peripheral blood. Receptors were obtained from a man older than 75 with acute or convalescent COVID-19.

The chain uses TRBV29-1 and TRBJ2-7; 9 nucleotides agree with TRBD2. The CDR3 contains 14 residues. Germline loops: CDR1 SQVTM, CDR2 ANQGSEA. V was pared by 2 bases and J by 3 bases, with 5 bases of the junction left unmatched. The CDR3 sequence is CSVEWSGRSYEQYF. The CDR3 DNA is TGCAGCGTTGAATGGAGCGGGAGGAGCTACGAGCAGTACTTC.

The chain is built from TRBV4-3 and TRBJ1-1; D unclear. Trimming stripped 1 base from V and 7 bases from J, with 7 bases between. Germline CDR1 is LGHNA and CDR2 is YSLEER. The CDR3 loop spans 12 amino acids. CDR3 amino acids: CASSQGSFEAFF. The CDR3 region has the DNA TGCGCCAGCAGCCAAGGTTCCTTTGAAGCTTTCTTT.

The V gene is TRBV7-2, the J gene TRBJ1-3, with 8 positions matching TRBD1. The CDR3 is 16 residues long. Looked up from germline, CDR1 is SGHTA and CDR2 is FQGNSA. The ends lost 4 bases at V and 0 bases at J; junction bases unmatched: 5. This CDR3 reads CASSSIGQGSGNTIYF. In DNA, the CDR3 is TGTGCCAGCAGCTCAATTGGACAGGGCTCTGGAAACACCATATATTTT. The full variable domain, with the rest looked up from reference TRBV7-2 and TRBJ1-3, is GAGVSQSPSNKVTEKGKDVELRCDPISGHTALYWYRQSLGQGLEFLIYFQGNSAPDKSGLPSDRFSAERTGGSVSTLTIQRTQQEDSAVYLCASSSIGQGSGNTIYFGEGSWLTVV.

The chain employs TRBV6-6 and TRBJ2-7, with TRBD2 as a possible D gene (6 bases). In germline, CDR1 is MNHNY, CDR2 SVGAGI (reference sequence). CDR3 length: 11 amino acids. CDR3 nucleotides: TGTGCTTCGGGGGTGGGGGACGAGCAGTACTTC. It encodes CASGVGDEQYF.

The V and J genes are TRBV7-3 and TRBJ1-1; no clear D gene. Germline lookup yields CDR1 SGHTA and CDR2 FQGTGA. Trimming took 2 bases from V and 4 from J, leaving 8 bases between them. The CDR3 sequence is 13 residues long. The CDR3 nucleotides read TGTGCCAGCAGCTTACTCGGGGTCACTGAAGCTTTCTTT. Its protein product is CASSLLGVTEAFF. The full variable domain, in which reference TRBV7-3 and TRBJ1-1 provide the parts outside the CDR3, is GAGVSQTPSNKVTEKGKYVELRCDPISGHTALYWYRQSLGQGPEFLIYFQGTGAADDSGLPNDRFFAVRPEGSVSTLKIQRTERGDSAVYLCASSLLGVTEAFFGQGTRLTVV.

This sequence joins TRBV6-2 or TRBV6-3 and TRBJ1-2; possibly TRBD1 for D (6 bases). CDR3 size: 13 residues. Germline CDR1 is MNHEY and CDR2 is SVGEGT. V was trimmed by 2 bases and J by 7 bases, leaving 11 bases between them. CDR3 coding DNA: TGTGCCAGCAGTTACCGGGACAAGGTTGGCTACACCTTC. Protein: CASSYRDKVGYTF.

This clone occurred once. V and J are TRBV18 and TRBJ2-7; TRBD1 is a possible D gene (5 bases). The CDR3 runs 13 residues. Germline V gene lookup returns CDR1 KGHSH and CDR2 LQKENI. V lost 5 bases to trimming and J lost 3 bases, with 11 bases between them. The DNA for the CDR3 is TGTGCCAGCTCAGGATTTGACAGCTACGAGCAGTACTTC. Translation gives CASSGFDSYEQYF.

This CDR3 reads CASSQSGVTGELFF. CDR3 coding DNA: TGTGCCAGCAGCCAAAGCGGGGTTACCGGGGAGCTGTTTTTT. The chain uses TRBV5-8 and TRBJ2-2; TRBD2 aligns across 7 bases. The germline V gene has CDR1 SGHTS and CDR2 YDEGEE. The V gene end was trimmed by 4 bases and the J gene end by 5 bases; junction bases not matched to a gene: 5. The CDR3 runs to 14 residues.

The chain employs TRBV5-1 and TRBJ2-3; D possibly corresponds to TRBD2 (5 bases). Trimming pared 3 bases from V and 5 bases from J, leaving 7 bases between. Germline CDR1 reads SGHRS; CDR2 reads YFSETQ. The CDR3 is 12 residues long. The CDR3 sequence is CASSSGRDTQYF. The CDR3 coding sequence is TGCGCCAGCAGCTCTGGGAGAGATACGCAGTATTTT.

A few counts support this clone. V usage is TRBV5-1 and J usage is TRBJ2-1; tentative D call: TRBD2 (5 bases). Per germline, CDR1 SGHRS and CDR2 YFSETQ. V lost 0 bases to trimming and J lost 4 bases, with 14 bases between them. The CDR3 sequence is 16 residues long. This CDR3 reads CASSLGLARRYNEQFF. CDR3 nucleotides: TGCGCCAGCAGCTTGGGCCTAGCCCGTCGTTACAATGAGCAGTTCTTC.

J is TRBJ2-2 and V is TRBV13; 7 bases are a match to TRBD2. Trimming at V came to 5 bases and at J to 4 bases, leaving 7 bases not matched to a gene. Looked up from germline, CDR1 is PRHDT and CDR2 is FYEKMQ (reference sequence). The CDR3 sequence is 15 residues long. For the CDR3, the DNA is TGTGCCAGCAGCCCGAGCGGGGTGGGCACCGGGGAGCTGTTTTTT. Amino acid sequence: CASSPSGVGTGELFF.

This chain uses TRBV10-3 with TRBJ2-3; 9 bases agree with TRBD2. Trimming at V came to 3 bases and at J to 4 bases, leaving 11 bases not matched to a gene. CDR1 and CDR2 from the germline V gene are ENHRY and SYGVKD. This CDR3 has 17 amino acids. In DNA form, the CDR3 reads TGTGCCATCAGTGAACGGGGTAGCGGGAGTGACGCAGATACGCAGTATTTT. Protein: CAISERGSGSDADTQYF.

The chain is built from TRBV7-2 and TRBJ2-1; 14 positions agree with TRBD2. The J segment lost 8 bases and the V segment lost 5 bases, leaving 5 bases of the junction unmatched. Germline V gene lookup returns CDR1 SGHTA and CDR2 FQGNSA. The CDR3 runs 15 residues. In nucleotides, the CDR3 is TGTGCCAGCAGCCACAGACTAGCGGGAGGGTATGAGCAGTTCTTC. This translates into CASSHRLAGGYEQFF.

The chain is built from TRBV19 and TRBJ1-1, with D perhaps matching TRBD1 (6 bases). The germline V gene encodes CDR1 LNHDA and CDR2 SQIVND (reference sequence). The ends were cut back, 6 bases at V and 8 bases at J, with 19 bases in the middle. The CDR3 spans 14 residues. CDR3 nucleotide sequence: TGTGCCAGTAGGCCCGGGGGGGCCGCCCCAGAAGCTTTCTTT. Translating it yields CASRPGGAAPEAFF. Full variable domain (rest looked up from reference TRBV19 and TRBJ1-1): DGGITQSPKYLFRKEGQNVTLSCEQNLNHDAMYWYRQDPGQGLRLIYYSQIVNDFQKGDIAEGYSVSREKKESFPLTVTSAQKNPTAFYLCASRPGGAAPEAFFGQGTRLTVV.